The source of this T cell receptor beta chain is a study of cytomegalovirus exposure and HLA in healthy donors. Germline V CDR1 and CDR2: MDHEN, SYDVKM. The CDR3 is made up of 20 amino acids. With 5 bases removed from V and 0 bases from J, the gap between germline ends came to 26 bases. The PCR had 60 Vbeta and 13 Jbeta primers. Libraries were prepared by immunoSEQ multiplex PCR; TCRdb keeps only in-frame clonotypes and omits some of them. The repertoire holds some 190,000 clones, with about 89% as singletons. This TCR came from a man aged 25 to 40 in good health and CMV-seronegative. The chain employs TRBV28 and TRBJ1-5; weak D call: TRBD1 (6 bases). Sequenced: PBMCs. This CDR3 is CASSPPGGARNLDSNQPQHF. CDR3 coding DNA: TGTGCCAGCAGTCCCCCCGGGGGGGCACGTAATCTGGATAGCAATCAGCCCCAGCATTTT.